This TCR beta chain emerged from a study of cytomegalovirus exposure and HLA in healthy donors. Primers for the PCR totalled 60 Vbeta and 13 Jbeta. Measured with immunoSEQ multiplex PCR; TCRdb has only the in-frame clones, and not every one. This sample yields some 150,000 clones, of which roughly four fifths are seen a single time; more than 1.5% belongs to the top ten. Study outcomes and limitations: Later analysis associated a missense DCLRE1C variant with TCR beta V- and J-gene trimming.

Worth noting for this clone: The antigen is undetermined.

The origin of this receptor is a woman in her thirties or forties in good health and CMV-seronegative. The material sequenced was PBMCs.

CDR3: CASSETGGNTEAFF. The CDR3 DNA follows: TGTGCCAGCAGCGAAACAGGGGGGAACACTGAAGCTTTCTTT. The genes are TRBV9 and TRBJ1-1; 8 positions match TRBD1. This CDR3 is 14 amino acids long. CDR1 and CDR2 (germline): SGDLS, YYNGEE. V dropped 3 bases and J dropped 1; count of bases not matched to a gene: 2.